Below are 2 T cell receptor beta chains sequenced from a single sample in a study of blood T cells in healthy people across ages. Then a second PCR, running roughly 7 to 11 cycles, was carried out with a sample-barcoded 5' primer and a J-beta primer mix. TCRdb re-derived calls from the 5' RACE reads in MiXCR, one entry per CDR3 protein. The sample yields around 820,000 distinct CDR3 sequences, more than 20% seen once. These data also featured in a second study, about T cells of mothers and their children.

Sequenced: blood. The source is a boy aged 5-17 years in good health.

This clonotype was detected a few times. For the CDR3, the DNA is TGCAGTGCTAGAGATAAGCCGAGCACAGATACGCAGTATTTT. It yields the protein CSARDKPSTDTQYF. J is TRBJ2-3 and V is TRBV20-1; D not resolved. Germline V gene lookup returns CDR1 DFQATT and CDR2 SNEGSKA (reference sequence). The V end lost 0 bases, the J end lost 0 bases, and 7 bases lay between the germline ends. This CDR3 is 14 amino acids long.

The genes are TRBV20-1 and TRBJ2-5; a weak D match, TRBD2 (5 bases). The DNA end is a closer match to TRBJ2-7, so the J assignment may be wrong. The CDR3 consists of 13 residues. CDR1 and CDR2 (germline): DFQATT, SNEGSKA (reference sequence). The CDR3 reads CSATFTSSYEQYF. CDR3 DNA sequence: TGCAGTGCTACGTTCACTAGCTCCTACGAGCAGTACTTC.